What follows are 22 T cell receptor beta chains derived from one specimen sequenced in a study of patients and donors after allogeneic stem cell transplantation. A single record per CDR3 protein comes from TCRdb applying MiXCR to the RT-PCR reads. The sample yields 10,000 or so distinct CDR3 sequences, over 5.5% seen once. Sequenced sample: blood, either unsorted or a sorted T cell fraction (not recorded which). These receptors came from a human donor who was either an allogeneic HSCT recipient or a stem cell or donor lymphocyte infusion donor (not recorded which). It is not recorded whose cells these are; they may come from a transplant donor.

In its sample, this clonotype was seen many times. This sequence joins TRBV6-6 and TRBJ2-5; D unresolved. The CDR3 is 13 amino acids. Trimming took 6 bases from V and 1 from J, leaving 9 bases between them. Germline V gene sequence: CDR1 MNHNY, CDR2 SVGAGI (reference sequence). For the CDR3, the DNA is TGTGCCAGCAGGAAGGCAACCCAAGAGACCCAGTACTTC. Translating it yields CASRKATQETQYF.

This clonotype has a count of ten or more. V and J are TRBV18 and TRBJ2-1; weak D call: TRBD1 (6 bases). The CDR3 runs 12 residues. Trimming took 8 bases from V and 6 from J, leaving 11 bases between them. Germline V gives CDR1 KGHSH, CDR2 LQKENI. CDR3 DNA: TGTGCCAGCGGACAGAACTTCAATGAGCAGTTCTTC. Translating gives CASGQNFNEQFF.

A note on this clonotype: A single base separates this from a much larger clone, so it may be a read error. No conserved phenylalanine or tryptophan is present at the end of the CDR3, so a read error is the likely explanation. This chain uses TRBV5-4 with TRBJ1-6, with D unresolved. The CDR3 covers 13 residues. V was pared by 4 bases and J by 12 bases, with 14 bases between. Germline lookup yields CDR1 SGHNT and CDR2 YYREEE (reference sequence). The CDR3 DNA reads TGTGCCAGCAGCAGAAGCGGTGAAGAACCCCTCCACTTG. It specifies CASSRSGEEPLHL.

This clonotype was detected ten times or more. The V gene is TRBV7-8, the J gene TRBJ1-1, with TRBD1 identical over 12 bases. This CDR3 region has 17 residues. After removal of 1 base from V and 7 bases from J, the junction contained 10 bases not matched to a gene. Looked up from germline, CDR1 is SGHVS and CDR2 is FQNEAQ. The CDR3 DNA follows: TGTGCCAGCAGCTTAGTAGGTGGGACAGGGGGCACTTTTGAAGCTTTCTTT. Amino acids: CASSLVGGTGGTFEAFF.

This clonotype was seen more than once but under ten times. A clone one base away is much larger, so this may be a read error. The chain joins TRBV7-9 to TRBJ2-2, with 11 bases matching TRBD1. The CDR3 sequence is 15 residues long. Germline V lookup: CDR1 SEHNR, CDR2 FQNEAQ (reference sequence). CDR3 nucleotide sequence: TGTGCCAGCAGCTTAGGGACAGGGGGCACCGGGGAGCCGTTTTTT. It is translated as CASSLGTGGTGEPFF.

At least ten counts were recorded for this clonotype. J is TRBJ2-7 and V is TRBV20-1; D is perhaps TRBD2 (5 bases). CDR1 is DFQATT and CDR2 is SNEGSKA in the germline V gene (reference sequence). Deletions cut 3 bases from V and 6 bases from J, with 15 bases between. The CDR3 runs to 13 residues. The CDR3 here is CSASIGGGLEQYF. The CDR3, as DNA: TGCAGTGCTAGTATTGGAGGAGGCCTCGAGCAGTACTTC.

This clonotype is judged medium-sized (0.01 to 0.1%). The chain joins TRBV20-1 to TRBJ2-6, with D unclear. This CDR3 spans 13 amino acids. CDR1 and CDR2 (germline): DFQATT, SNEGSKA (reference sequence). V lost 3 bases, J lost 0 bases, and 3 bases lay in between. CDR3 bases: TGCAGTGCTAGCCCCTCTGGGGCCAACGTCCTGACTTTC. This encodes CSASPSGANVLTF.

The V gene is TRBV18, the J gene TRBJ2-2; D gene ambiguous. V was cut by 3 bases and J by 6 bases, with 5 bases left in between. The CDR3 is 12 residues long. The germline CDR1 and CDR2 sequences are KGHSH and LQKENI. Written as DNA, the CDR3 is TGTGCCAGCTCACCTCAAGCCGGGGAGCTGTTTTTT. Its translation is CASSPQAGELFF.

V and J are TRBV7-9 and TRBJ2-7; unclear D gene. Germline values: CDR1 SEHNR, CDR2 FQNEAQ (reference sequence). This CDR3 contains 15 residues. V shed 4 bases and J shed 0 bases, with 13 bases lying between them. CDR3 in DNA: TGTGCCAGCAGCTCGCATGATGGGTTCTCCTACGAGCAGTACTTC. Its protein is CASSSHDGFSYEQYF.

The rearrangement joins TRBV13 to TRBJ2-2; TRBD2 aligns across 12 bases. Germline V gene data show CDR1 as PRHDT and CDR2 as FYEKMQ (reference sequence). CDR3 length equals 16 residues. J lost 6 bases, V lost 5 bases, and 7 bases had no gene match. The CDR3 spells CASSARLAGDAGELFF. The DNA of the CDR3 is TGTGCCAGCAGCGCCCGACTAGCGGGAGACGCCGGGGAGCTGTTTTTT.

This clonotype was counted ten times or more. The chain uses TRBV11-2 and TRBJ2-3; D call uncertain. The CDR3 length is 14 residues. V was cut by 5 bases and J by 0 bases, with 9 bases left in between. The germline V gene encodes CDR1 SGHAT and CDR2 FQNNGV. CDR3: CASSRPGSTDTQYF. The CDR3 DNA reads as TGTGCCAGCAGCCGTCCAGGTAGCACAGATACGCAGTATTTT. Supplemented by reference TRBV11-2 and TRBJ2-3, the full variable domain reads EAGVAQSPRYKIIEKRQSVAFWCNPISGHATLYWYQQILGQGPKLLIQFQNNGVVDDSQLPKDRFSAERLKGVDSTLKIQPAKLEDSAVYLCASSRPGSTDTQYFGPGTRLTVL.

This clonotype was detected many times. This chain connects TRBV5-1 to TRBJ2-2; D uncertain. Germline CDR1 reads SGHRS; CDR2 reads YFSETQ. There are 14 residues in the CDR3. Trimming stripped 1 base from V and 2 bases from J, with 6 bases between. CDR3 DNA: TGCGCCAGCAGCTTGCGCAGTAACACCGGGGAGCTGTTTTTT. Translation: CASSLRSNTGELFF.

This clonotype was seen at least ten times. This chain uses TRBV5-1 with TRBJ2-2, with D unresolved. The germline gives CDR1 SGHRS, CDR2 YFSETQ. Trimming shortened V by 0 bases and J by 6 bases, and 3 bases separated the two germline ends. The CDR3 length is 12 residues. CDR3 in DNA: TGCGCCAGCAGCTTGGGGTCCGGGGAGCTGTTTTTT. This codes for CASSLGSGELFF.

This chain connects TRBV3-1 to TRBJ2-3; a possible D gene is TRBD2 (5 bases). The CDR3 is made up of 14 amino acids. The ends were cut back, 2 bases at V and 1 base at J, with 7 bases in the middle. Germline lookup yields CDR1 LGHDT and CDR2 YNNKEL (reference sequence). CDR3: CASSQRDGTDTQYF. In nucleotides, the CDR3 is TGTGCCAGCAGCCAACGGGATGGCACAGATACGCAGTATTTT.

In its sample, this clonotype was seen many times. The rearrangement uses TRBV20-1 and TRBJ2-2; a possible D gene is TRBD2 (5 bases). V was cut by 5 bases and J by 4 bases, with 11 bases left in between. This CDR3 contains 13 residues. From germline, CDR1 is DFQATT and CDR2 SNEGSKA (reference sequence). CDR3 bases: TGCAGTGCTTTGCCTGGGAGCACCGGGGAGCTGTTTTTT. This translates into CSALPGSTGELFF.

This clonotype was seen repeatedly, ten times or more. This sequence joins TRBV5-1 and TRBJ2-3; 8 bases align to TRBD1. Per germline, CDR1 SGHRS and CDR2 YFSETQ. The trim removed 4 bases at V and 1 base at J, leaving 2 bases unmatched. This CDR3 spans 14 amino acids. The CDR3 sequence: CASSQGQGTDTQYF. In nucleotides, the CDR3 is TGCGCCAGCAGCCAGGGACAGGGCACAGATACGCAGTATTTT.

The rearrangement links TRBV7-2 to TRBJ2-1, with D perhaps being TRBD1 or TRBD2 (5 bases each). The CDR3 spans 13 residues. The germline gives CDR1 SGHTA, CDR2 FQGNSA. V was trimmed by 6 bases and J by 10 bases, leaving 16 bases between them. The chain's CDR3 is CASRTGTPGEQFF. CDR3 DNA: TGTGCCAGCAGGACCGGGACCCCCGGCGAGCAGTTCTTC. Full variable domain (rest looked up from reference TRBV7-2 and TRBJ2-1): GAGVSQSPSNKVTEKGKDVELRCDPISGHTALYWYRQSLGQGLEFLIYFQGNSAPDKSGLPSDRFSAERTGGSVSTLTIQRTQQEDSAVYLCASRTGTPGEQFFGPGTRLTVL.

This clonotype was seen repeatedly, ten times or more. As DNA, the CDR3 is TGTGCCAGCAGCCCCCAAACAGGGGGCAGCACTGAAGCTTTCTTT. This encodes CASSPQTGGSTEAFF. This sequence joins TRBV5-6 and TRBJ1-1; TRBD1 matches 9 bases. There are 15 residues in the CDR3. Germline CDR1 and CDR2: SGHDT and YYEEEE. The V and J ends lost 4 bases and 4 bases, in that order; junction bases with no gene match: 8.

This clonotype has ten or more counts. This rearrangement joins TRBV7-2 to TRBJ2-4, with 9 bases fitting TRBD1. The CDR3 sequence is 15 residues long. The V segment lost 4 bases and the J segment 6 bases; nucleotides outside the gene matches: 7. In germline, CDR1 is SGHTA, CDR2 FQGNSA. The CDR3 loop is CASSSDRGMVNIQYF. In DNA form, the CDR3 reads TGTGCCAGCAGCTCGGACAGGGGAATGGTAAACATTCAGTACTTC.

The chain has TRBV2 and TRBJ2-3, with D maybe TRBD2 (5 bases). This CDR3 is built from 14 residues. The germline V and J ends were trimmed by 6 bases and 0 bases, with 10 bases remaining between them. Germline V gene lookup returns CDR1 SNHLY and CDR2 FYNNEI. CDR3 DNA sequence: TGTGCCAGCAGAAGCGGCGTTAGCACAGATACGCAGTATTTT. The encoded protein is CASRSGVSTDTQYF.

This clonotype was detected many times. This chain connects TRBV9 to TRBJ1-4; TRBD1 matches at 7 bases. The CDR3 length is 15 residues. The V and J ends lost 0 bases and 5 bases, in that order; junction bases with no gene match: 4. Germline values: CDR1 SGDLS, CDR2 YYNGEE. The CDR3 region has the DNA TGTGCCAGCAGCGTAGCCACAGGGGAAAATGAAAAACTGTTTTTT. It translates to CASSVATGENEKLFF.

This clonotype has a count of ten or more. The V call is TRBV20-1, the J call TRBJ2-2; D is uncertain. V dropped 0 bases and J dropped 3 bases, with 8 bases sitting between them. CDR3 length equals 14 residues. Germline V gene lookup returns CDR1 DFQATT and CDR2 SNEGSKA (reference sequence). The CDR3 coding sequence is TGCAGTGCTAGAGATGGCCCGGACACCGGGGAGCTGTTTTTT. Its translation: CSARDGPDTGELFF.